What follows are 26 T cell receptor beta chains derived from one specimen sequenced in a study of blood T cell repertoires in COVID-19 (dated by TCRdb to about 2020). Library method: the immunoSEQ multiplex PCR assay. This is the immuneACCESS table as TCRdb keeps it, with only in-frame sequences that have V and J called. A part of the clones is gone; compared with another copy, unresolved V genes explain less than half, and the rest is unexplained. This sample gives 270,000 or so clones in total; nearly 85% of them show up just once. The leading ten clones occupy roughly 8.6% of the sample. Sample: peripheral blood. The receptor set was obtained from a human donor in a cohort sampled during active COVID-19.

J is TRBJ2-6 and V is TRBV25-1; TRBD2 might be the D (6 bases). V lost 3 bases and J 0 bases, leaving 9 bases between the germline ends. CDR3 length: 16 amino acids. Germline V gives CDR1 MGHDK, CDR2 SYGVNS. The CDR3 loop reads CASSERGGSGANVLTF. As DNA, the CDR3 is TGTGCCAGCAGTGAGCGGGGCGGCTCTGGGGCCAACGTCCTGACTTTC.

The CDR3 DNA reads TGTGCCACCAGCAGCGACCGGACTAGCGGGAAAATCTATGAGCAGTTCTTC. Translating it yields CATSSDRTSGKIYEQFF. The V and J genes are TRBV15 and TRBJ2-1, with TRBD2 identical over 12 bases. Germline lookup yields CDR1 LNHNV and CDR2 YYDKDF (reference sequence). With 3 bases clipped from V and 8 bases from J, the junction kept 11 bases outside the gene matches. The CDR3 has 17 amino acids. The whole variable domain, filled in from reference TRBV15 and TRBJ2-1, reads DAMVIQNPRYQVTQFGKPVTLSCSQTLNHNVMYWYQQKSSQAPKLLFHYYDKDFNNEADTPDNFQSRRPNTSFCFLDIRSPGLGDTAMYLCATSSDRTSGKIYEQFFGPGTRLTVL.

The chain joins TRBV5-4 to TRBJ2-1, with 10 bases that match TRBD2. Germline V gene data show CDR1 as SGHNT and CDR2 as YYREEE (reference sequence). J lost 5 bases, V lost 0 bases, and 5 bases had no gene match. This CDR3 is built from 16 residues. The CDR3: CASSLGGLAGDNEQFF. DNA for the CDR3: TGTGCCAGCAGCTTGGGTGGGCTAGCGGGAGACAATGAGCAGTTCTTC.

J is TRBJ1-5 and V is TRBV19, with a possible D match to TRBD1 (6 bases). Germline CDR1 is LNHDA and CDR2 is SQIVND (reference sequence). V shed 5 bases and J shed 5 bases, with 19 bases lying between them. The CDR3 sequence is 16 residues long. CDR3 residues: CASSAVKQGKDQPQHF. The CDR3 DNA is TGTGCCAGTAGTGCCGTTAAACAGGGAAAGGATCAGCCCCAGCATTTT.

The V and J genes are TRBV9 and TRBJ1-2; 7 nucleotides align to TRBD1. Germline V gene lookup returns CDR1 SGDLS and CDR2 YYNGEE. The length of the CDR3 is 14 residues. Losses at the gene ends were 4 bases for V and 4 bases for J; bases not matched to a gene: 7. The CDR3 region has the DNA TGTGCCAGCAGCATCACAGGGGAGAGCTATGGCTACACCTTC. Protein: CASSITGESYGYTF.

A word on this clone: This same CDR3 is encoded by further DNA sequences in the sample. The CDR3 loop reads CASSLVSGTYNEQFF. For the CDR3, the DNA is TGTGCCAGCAGCTTAGTTTCGGGGACCTACAATGAGCAGTTCTTC. The genes are TRBV11-2 and TRBJ2-1; tentatively, D is TRBD2 (5 bases). Germline CDR1 and CDR2: SGHAT and FQNNGV. This CDR3 contains 15 residues. Trimming took 1 base from V and 2 from J, leaving 9 bases between them. Full variable domain (remainder filled in from reference TRBV11-2 and TRBJ2-1): EAGVAQSPRYKIIEKRQSVAFWCNPISGHATLYWYQQILGQGPKLLIQFQNNGVVDDSQLPKDRFSAERLKGVDSTLKIQPAKLEDSAVYLCASSLVSGTYNEQFFGPGTRLTVL.

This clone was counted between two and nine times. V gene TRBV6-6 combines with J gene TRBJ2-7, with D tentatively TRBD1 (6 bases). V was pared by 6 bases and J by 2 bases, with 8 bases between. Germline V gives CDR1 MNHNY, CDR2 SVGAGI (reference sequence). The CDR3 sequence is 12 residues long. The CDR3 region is CASSRGTYEQYF. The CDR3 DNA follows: TGTGCCAGCAGCAGGGGCACCTACGAGCAGTACTTC.

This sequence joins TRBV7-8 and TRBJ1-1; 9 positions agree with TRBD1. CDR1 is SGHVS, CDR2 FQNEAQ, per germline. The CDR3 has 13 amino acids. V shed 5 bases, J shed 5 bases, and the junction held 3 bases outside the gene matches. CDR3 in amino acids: CASSRDRETEAFF. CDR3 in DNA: TGTGCCAGCAGCCGGGACAGGGAAACTGAAGCTTTCTTT.

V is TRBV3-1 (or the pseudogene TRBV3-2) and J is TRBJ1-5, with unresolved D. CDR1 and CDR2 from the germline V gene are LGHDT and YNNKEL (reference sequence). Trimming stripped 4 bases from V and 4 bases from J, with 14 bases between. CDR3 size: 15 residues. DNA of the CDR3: TGTGCCAGCAGCCTCACGGGGAGAGAGAATCAGCCCCAGCATTTT. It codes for CASSLTGRENQPQHF.

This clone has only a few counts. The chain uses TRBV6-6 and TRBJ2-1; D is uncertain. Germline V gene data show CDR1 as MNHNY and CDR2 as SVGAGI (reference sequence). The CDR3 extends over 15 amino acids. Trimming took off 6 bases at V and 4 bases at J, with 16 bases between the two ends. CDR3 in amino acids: CASRSMATEYNEQFF. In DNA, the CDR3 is TGTGCCAGCAGGTCAATGGCGACGGAGTACAATGAGCAGTTCTTC.

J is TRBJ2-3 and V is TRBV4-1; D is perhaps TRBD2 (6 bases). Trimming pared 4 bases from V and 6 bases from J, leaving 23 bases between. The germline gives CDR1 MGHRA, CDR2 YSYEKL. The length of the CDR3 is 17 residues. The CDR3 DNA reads TGCGCCAGCAGCCCTTCCAGACTAGGCCCCGTGTCTGATACGCAGTATTTT. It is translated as CASSPSRLGPVSDTQYF.

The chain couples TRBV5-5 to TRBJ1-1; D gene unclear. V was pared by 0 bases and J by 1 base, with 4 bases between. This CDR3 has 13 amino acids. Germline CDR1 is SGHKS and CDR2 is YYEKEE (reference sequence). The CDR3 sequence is CASSLGGNTEAFF. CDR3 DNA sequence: TGTGCCAGCAGCTTGGGCGGGAACACTGAAGCTTTCTTT.

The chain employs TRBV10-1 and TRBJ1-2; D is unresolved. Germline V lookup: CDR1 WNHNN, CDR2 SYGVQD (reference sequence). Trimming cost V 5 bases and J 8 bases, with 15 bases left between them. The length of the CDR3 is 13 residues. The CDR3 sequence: CASSRSRGGGYTF. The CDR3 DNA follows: TGCGCCAGCAGTAGGTCCCGAGGAGGCGGCTACACCTTC.

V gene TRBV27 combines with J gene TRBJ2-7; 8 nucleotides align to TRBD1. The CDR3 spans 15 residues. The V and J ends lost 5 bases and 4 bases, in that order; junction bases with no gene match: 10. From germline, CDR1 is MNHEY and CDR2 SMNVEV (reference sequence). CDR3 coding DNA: TGTGCCAGCAGTGAGCCCGGACAGGGTTTGTACGAGCAGTACTTC. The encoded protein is CASSEPGQGLYEQYF.

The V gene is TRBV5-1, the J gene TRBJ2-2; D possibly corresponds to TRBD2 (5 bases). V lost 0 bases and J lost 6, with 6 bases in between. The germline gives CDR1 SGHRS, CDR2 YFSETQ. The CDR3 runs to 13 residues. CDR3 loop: CASSLVGAGELFF. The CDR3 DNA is TGCGCCAGCAGCTTGGTCGGGGCCGGGGAGCTGTTTTTT.

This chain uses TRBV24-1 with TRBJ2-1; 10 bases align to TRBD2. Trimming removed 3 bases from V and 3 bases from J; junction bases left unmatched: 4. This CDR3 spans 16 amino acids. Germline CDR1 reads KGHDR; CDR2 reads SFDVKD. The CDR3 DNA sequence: TGTGCCACCAGTGATGTAGCGGGAGGAGACTACAATGAGCAGTTCTTC. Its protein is CATSDVAGGDYNEQFF.

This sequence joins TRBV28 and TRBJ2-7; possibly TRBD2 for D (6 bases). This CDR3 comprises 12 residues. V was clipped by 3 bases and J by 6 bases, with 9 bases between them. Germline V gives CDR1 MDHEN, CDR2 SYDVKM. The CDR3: CASSLGGAEQYF. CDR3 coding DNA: TGTGCCAGCAGTTTGGGCGGGGCCGAGCAGTACTTC.

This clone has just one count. The CDR3 region has the DNA TGTGCCAGCAGCTTGAGGGGGTTGGTAACTGGGGCCAACGTCCTGACTTTC. Amino acids: CASSLRGLVTGANVLTF. The chain links TRBV5-4 to TRBJ2-6, with D tentatively TRBD1 (6 bases). This CDR3 spans 17 amino acids. CDR1 and CDR2 (germline): SGHNT, YYREEE (reference sequence). Trimming removed 1 base from V and 2 bases from J, with 13 bases in between.

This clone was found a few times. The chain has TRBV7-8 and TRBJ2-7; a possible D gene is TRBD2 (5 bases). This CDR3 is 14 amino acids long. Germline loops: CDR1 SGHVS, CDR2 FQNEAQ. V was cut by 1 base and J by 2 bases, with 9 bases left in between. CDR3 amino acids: CASSLVALAYEQYF. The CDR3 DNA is TGTGCCAGCAGCTTAGTAGCACTAGCCTACGAGCAGTACTTC.

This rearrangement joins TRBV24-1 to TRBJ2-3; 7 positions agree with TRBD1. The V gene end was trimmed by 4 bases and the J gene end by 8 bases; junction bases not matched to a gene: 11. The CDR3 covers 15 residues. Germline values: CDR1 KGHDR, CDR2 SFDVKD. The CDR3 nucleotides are TGTGCCACCAGTGACAAACAGGGGTTTGTGGGTACGCAGTATTTT. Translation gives CATSDKQGFVGTQYF.

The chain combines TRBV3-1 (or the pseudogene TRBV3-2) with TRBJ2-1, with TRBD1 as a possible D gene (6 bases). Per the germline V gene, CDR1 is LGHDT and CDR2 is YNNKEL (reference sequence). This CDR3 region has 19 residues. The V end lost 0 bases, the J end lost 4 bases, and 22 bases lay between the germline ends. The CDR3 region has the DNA TGTGCCAGCAGCCAAGATGGTACGCCCCTCAGGGGCTTATACAATGAGCAGTTCTTC. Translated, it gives CASSQDGTPLRGLYNEQFF.

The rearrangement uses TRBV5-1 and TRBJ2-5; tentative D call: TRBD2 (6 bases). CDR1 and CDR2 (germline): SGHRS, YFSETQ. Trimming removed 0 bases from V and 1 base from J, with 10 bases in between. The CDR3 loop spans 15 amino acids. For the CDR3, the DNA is TGCGCCAGCAGCTTGGCCGGGGGTATCCAAGAGACCCAGTACTTC. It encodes CASSLAGGIQETQYF.

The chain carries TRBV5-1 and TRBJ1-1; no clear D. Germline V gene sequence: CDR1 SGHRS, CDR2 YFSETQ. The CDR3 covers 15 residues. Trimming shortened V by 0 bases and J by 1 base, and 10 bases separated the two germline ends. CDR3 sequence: CASSLDGQPNTEAFF. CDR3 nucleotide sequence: TGCGCCAGCAGCTTGGATGGCCAACCGAACACTGAAGCTTTCTTT.

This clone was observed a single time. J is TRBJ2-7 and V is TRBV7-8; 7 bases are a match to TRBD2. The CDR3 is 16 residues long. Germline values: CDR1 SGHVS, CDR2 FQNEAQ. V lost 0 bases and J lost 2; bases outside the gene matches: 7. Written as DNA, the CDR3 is TGTGCCAGCAGCTTAGCCGGGACTACCATCCCCTACGAGCAGTACTTC. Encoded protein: CASSLAGTTIPYEQYF. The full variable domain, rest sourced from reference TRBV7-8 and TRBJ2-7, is GAGVSQSPRYKVAKRGQDVALRCDPISGHVSLFWYQQALGQGPEFLTYFQNEAQLDKSGLPSDRFFAERPEGSVSTLKIQRTQQEDSAVYLCASSLAGTTIPYEQYFGPGTRLTVT.

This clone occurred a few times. CDR3 loop: CASKSPGNSGGQETQYF. The DNA of the CDR3 is TGTGCCAGCAAGTCCCCCGGGAACAGCGGGGGGCAAGAGACCCAGTACTTC. The chain combines TRBV27 with TRBJ2-5, with 9 bases that match TRBD2. Germline assignment: CDR1 MNHEY and CDR2 SMNVEV (reference sequence). The V segment lost 7 bases and the J segment 2 bases; nucleotides outside the gene matches: 14. There are 17 residues in the CDR3.

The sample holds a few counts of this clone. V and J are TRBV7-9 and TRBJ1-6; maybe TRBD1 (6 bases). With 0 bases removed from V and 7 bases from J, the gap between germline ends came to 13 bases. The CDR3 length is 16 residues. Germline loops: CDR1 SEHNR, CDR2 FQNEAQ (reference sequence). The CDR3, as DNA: TGTGCCAGCAGCTTAGCGATGGGAGGGGGAAATTCACCCCTCCACTTT. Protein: CASSLAMGGGNSPLHF.